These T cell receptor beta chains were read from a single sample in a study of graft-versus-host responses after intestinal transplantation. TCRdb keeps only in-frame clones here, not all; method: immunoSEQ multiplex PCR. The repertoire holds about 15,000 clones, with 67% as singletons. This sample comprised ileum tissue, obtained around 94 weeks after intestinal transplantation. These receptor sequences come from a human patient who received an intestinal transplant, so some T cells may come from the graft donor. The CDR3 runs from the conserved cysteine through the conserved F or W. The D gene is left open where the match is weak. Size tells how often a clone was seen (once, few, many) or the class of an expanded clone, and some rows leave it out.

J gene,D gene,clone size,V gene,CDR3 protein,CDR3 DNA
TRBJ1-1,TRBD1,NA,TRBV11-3,CASSLSGTGDTEAFF,TGTGCCAGCAGCTTATCCGGGACAGGGGACACTGAAGCTTTCTTT
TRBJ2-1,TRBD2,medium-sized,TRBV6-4,CASSDAASGGNEQFF,TGTGCCAGCAGTGACGCGGCTAGCGGGGGAAATGAGCAGTTCTTC
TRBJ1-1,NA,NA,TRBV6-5,CASKTNFRGFEAFF,TGTGCCAGCAAAACCAATTTTAGGGGCTTTGAAGCTTTCTTT
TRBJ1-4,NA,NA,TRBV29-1,CSVPVGTTNEKLFF,TGCAGCGTCCCGGTCGGGACAACTAATGAAAAACTGTTTTTT
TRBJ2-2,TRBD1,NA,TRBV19,CASMDRAATGELFF,TGTGCCAGCATGGACAGGGCGGCCACCGGGGAGCTGTTTTTT
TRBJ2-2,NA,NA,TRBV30,CAWDPTGSITGELFF,TGTGCCTGGGATCCTACCGGGTCCATTACCGGGGAGCTGTTTTTT
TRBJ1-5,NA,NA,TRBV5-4,CASSLGLGGEQPQHF,TGTGCCAGCAGCTTGGGACTGGGGGGAGAGCAGCCCCAGCATTTT
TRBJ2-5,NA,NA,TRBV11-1,CASSPWASDDRETQYF,TGTGCCAGCAGCCCCTGGGCTAGCGACGATAGGGAGACCCAGTACTTC
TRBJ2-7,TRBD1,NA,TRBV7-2,CASSLDRGPDEQYF,TGTGCCAGCAGCCTGGACAGGGGGCCCGACGAGCAGTACTTC
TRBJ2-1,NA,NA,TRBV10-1,CASSAGAVNEQFF,TGCGCCAGCAGTGCCGGAGCGGTCAATGAGCAGTTCTTC
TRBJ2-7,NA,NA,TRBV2,CASSASSYEQYF,TGTGCCAGCAGTGCCAGCTCCTACGAGCAGTACTTC
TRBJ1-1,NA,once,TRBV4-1,CASSQGRTGDTEAFF,TGCGCCAGCAGCCAAGGGAGGACGGGGGACACTGAAGCTTTCTTT
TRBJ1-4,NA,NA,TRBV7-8,CASSLNGQGNEKLFF,TGTGCCAGCAGCTTAAACGGGCAGGGGAATGAAAAACTGTTTTTT
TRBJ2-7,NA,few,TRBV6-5,CASSVEVAGTAEQYF,TGTGCCAGCAGTGTCGAGGTGGCGGGGACAGCCGAGCAGTACTTC
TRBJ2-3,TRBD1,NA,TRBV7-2,CASSSDRGTDTQYF,TGTGCCAGCAGCTCGGACAGGGGCACAGATACGCAGTATTTT